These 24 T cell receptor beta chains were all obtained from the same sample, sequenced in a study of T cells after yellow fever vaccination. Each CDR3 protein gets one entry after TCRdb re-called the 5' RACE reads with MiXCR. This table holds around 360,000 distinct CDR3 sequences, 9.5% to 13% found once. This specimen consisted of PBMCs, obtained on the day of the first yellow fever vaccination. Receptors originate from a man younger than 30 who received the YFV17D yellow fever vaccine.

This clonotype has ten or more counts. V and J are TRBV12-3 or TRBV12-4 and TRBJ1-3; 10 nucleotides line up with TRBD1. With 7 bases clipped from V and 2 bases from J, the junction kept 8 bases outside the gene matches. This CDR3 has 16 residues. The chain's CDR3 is CASKDRGVFTGNTIYF. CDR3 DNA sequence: TGTGCCAGCAAGGACAGGGGGGTTTTCACTGGAAACACCATATATTTT.

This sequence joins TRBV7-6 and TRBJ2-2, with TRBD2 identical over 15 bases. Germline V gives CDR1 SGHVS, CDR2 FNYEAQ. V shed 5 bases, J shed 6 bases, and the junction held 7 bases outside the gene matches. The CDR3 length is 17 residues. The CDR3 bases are TGTGCCAGCAGCCTCGGGACTAGCGGGGGGATGGCCGGGGAGCTGTTTTTT. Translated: CASSLGTSGGMAGELFF.

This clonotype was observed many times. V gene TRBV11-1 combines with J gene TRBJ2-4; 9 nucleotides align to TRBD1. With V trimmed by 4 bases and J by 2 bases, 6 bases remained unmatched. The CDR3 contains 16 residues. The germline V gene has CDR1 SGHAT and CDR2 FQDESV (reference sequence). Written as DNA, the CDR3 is TGTGCCAGCAGCTCCGGACAGGGGTTGACCAAAAACATTCAGTACTTC. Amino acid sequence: CASSSGQGLTKNIQYF.

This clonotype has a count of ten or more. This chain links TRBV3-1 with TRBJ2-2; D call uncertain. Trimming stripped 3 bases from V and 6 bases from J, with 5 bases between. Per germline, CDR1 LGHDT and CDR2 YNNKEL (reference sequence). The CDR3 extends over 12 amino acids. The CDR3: CASSQAAGELFF. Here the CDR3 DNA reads TGTGCCAGCAGCCAGGCGGCCGGGGAGCTGTTTTTT.

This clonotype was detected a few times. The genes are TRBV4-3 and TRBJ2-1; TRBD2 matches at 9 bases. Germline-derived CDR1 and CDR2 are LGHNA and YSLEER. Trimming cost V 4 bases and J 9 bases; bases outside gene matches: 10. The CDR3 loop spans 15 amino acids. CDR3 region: CASSPVGRGGVEQFF. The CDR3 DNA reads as TGCGCCAGCAGCCCCGTGGGGCGGGGGGGTGTTGAGCAGTTCTTC.

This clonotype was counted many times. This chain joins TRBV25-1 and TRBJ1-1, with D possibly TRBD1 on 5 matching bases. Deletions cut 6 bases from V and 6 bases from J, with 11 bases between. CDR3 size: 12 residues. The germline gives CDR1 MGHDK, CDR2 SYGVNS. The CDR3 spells CASSPRDSEAFF. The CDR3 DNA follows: TGTGCCAGCAGCCCCAGGGATTCTGAAGCTTTCTTT.

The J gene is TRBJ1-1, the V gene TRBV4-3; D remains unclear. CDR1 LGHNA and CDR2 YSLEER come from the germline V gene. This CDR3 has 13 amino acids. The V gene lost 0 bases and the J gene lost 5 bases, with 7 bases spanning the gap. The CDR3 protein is CASSQEKATEAFF. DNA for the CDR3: TGCGCCAGCAGCCAAGAGAAAGCGACTGAAGCTTTCTTT.

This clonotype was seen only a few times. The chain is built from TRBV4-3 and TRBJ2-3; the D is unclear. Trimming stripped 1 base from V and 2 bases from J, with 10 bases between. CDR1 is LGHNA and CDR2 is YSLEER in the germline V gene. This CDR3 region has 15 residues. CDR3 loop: CASSQVGRATDTQYF. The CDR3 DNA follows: TGCGCCAGCAGCCAAGTAGGCCGAGCCACAGATACGCAGTATTTT.

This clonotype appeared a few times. The CDR3 protein is CASSYPKRGGHYNEQFF. The DNA for the CDR3 is TGTGCCAGCAGTTACCCTAAGCGCGGGGGACACTACAATGAGCAGTTCTTC. The chain is built from TRBV6-5 and TRBJ2-1; a weak D match, TRBD2 (7 bases). CDR3 length equals 17 residues. Germline V CDR1 and CDR2: MNHEY, SVGAGI. Trimming stripped 2 bases from V and 3 bases from J, with 17 bases between.

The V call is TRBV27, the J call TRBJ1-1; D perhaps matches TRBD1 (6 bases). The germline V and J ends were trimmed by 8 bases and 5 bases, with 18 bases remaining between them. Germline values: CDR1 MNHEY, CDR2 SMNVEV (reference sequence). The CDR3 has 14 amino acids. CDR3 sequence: CASGQTGGRTEAFF. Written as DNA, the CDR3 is TGTGCCAGCGGACAGACGGGGGGAAGGACTGAAGCTTTCTTT.

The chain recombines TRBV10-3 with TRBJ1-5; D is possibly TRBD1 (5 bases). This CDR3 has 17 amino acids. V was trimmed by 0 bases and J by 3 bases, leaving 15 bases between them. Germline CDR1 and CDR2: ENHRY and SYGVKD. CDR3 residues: CAISESYRRISNQPQHF. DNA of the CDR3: TGTGCCATCAGTGAGTCGTACAGGCGGATTTCCAATCAGCCCCAGCATTTT.

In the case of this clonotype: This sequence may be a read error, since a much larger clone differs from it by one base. For the CDR3, the DNA is TGTGACAGCGTCGTTGGGGGGTCCGGGGGCAAAAGGAGGACCGGGGAGCTGTTTTTT. Encoded protein: CDSVVGGSGGKRRTGELFF. This chain links TRBV27 with TRBJ2-2; D might be TRBD1 or TRBD2, each matching 6 bases. The germline V gene encodes CDR1 MNHEY and CDR2 SMNVEV (reference sequence). CDR3 size: 19 residues.

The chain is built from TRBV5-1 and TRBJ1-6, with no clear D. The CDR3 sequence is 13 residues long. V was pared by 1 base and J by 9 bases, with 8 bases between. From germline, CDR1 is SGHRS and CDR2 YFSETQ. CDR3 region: CASSLSQTSPLHF. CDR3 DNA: TGCGCCAGCAGCTTGTCGCAGACTTCACCCCTCCACTTT. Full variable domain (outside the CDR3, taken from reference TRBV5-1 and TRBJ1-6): KAGVTQTPRYLIKTRGQQVTLSCSPISGHRSVSWYQQTPGQGLQFLFEYFSETQRNKGNFPGRFSGRQFSNSRSEMNVSTLELGDSALYLCASSLSQTSPLHFGNGTRLTVT.

The CDR3: CASRLEGGNTGELFF. In nucleotides, the CDR3 is TGTGCCAGCAGACTTGAGGGGGGGAACACCGGGGAGCTGTTTTTT. The chain combines TRBV11-2 with TRBJ2-2; D possibly uses TRBD1 or TRBD2 (6 bases each). Between the trimmed V and J ends, which lost 6 bases and 1 base, there was a span of 12 bases. Per the germline V gene, CDR1 is SGHAT and CDR2 is FQNNGV. The CDR3 has 15 amino acids.

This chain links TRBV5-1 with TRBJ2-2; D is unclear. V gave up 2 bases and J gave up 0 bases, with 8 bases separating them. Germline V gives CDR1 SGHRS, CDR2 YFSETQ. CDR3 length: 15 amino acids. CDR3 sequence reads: CASSFAPTNTGELFF. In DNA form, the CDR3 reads TGCGCCAGCAGCTTTGCGCCAACGAACACCGGGGAGCTGTTTTTT.

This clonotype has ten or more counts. CDR3 residues: CASTRGNTEAFF. As DNA, the CDR3 is TGCGCCAGCACGCGGGGAAACACTGAAGCTTTCTTT. This chain joins TRBV4-1 and TRBJ1-1, with D unresolved. The germline V gene has CDR1 MGHRA and CDR2 YSYEKL. V lost 7 bases and J 2 bases, leaving 8 bases between the germline ends. This CDR3 region has 12 residues.

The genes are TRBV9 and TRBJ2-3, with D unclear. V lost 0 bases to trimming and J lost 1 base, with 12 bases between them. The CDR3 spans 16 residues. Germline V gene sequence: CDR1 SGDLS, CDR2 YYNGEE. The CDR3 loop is CASSVEADQGTDTQYF. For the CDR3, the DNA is TGTGCCAGCAGCGTAGAGGCCGACCAAGGCACAGATACGCAGTATTTT. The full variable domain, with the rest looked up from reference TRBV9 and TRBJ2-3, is DSGVTQTPKHLITATGQRVTLRCSPRSGDLSVYWYQQSLDQGLQFLIQYYNGEERAKGNILERFSAQQFPDLHSELNLSSLELGDSALYFCASSVEADQGTDTQYFGPGTRLTVL.

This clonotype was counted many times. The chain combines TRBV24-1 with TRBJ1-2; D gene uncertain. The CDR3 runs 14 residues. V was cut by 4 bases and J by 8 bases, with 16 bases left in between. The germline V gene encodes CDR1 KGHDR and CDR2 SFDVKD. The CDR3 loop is CATSDPAGGGGYTF. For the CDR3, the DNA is TGTGCCACCAGTGACCCGGCCGGAGGCGGGGGCTACACCTTC.

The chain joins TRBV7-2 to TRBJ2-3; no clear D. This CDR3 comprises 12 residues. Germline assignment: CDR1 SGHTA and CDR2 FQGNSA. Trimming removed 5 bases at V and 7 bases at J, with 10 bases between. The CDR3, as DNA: TGTGCCAGCAGCCCACGACTCAATACGCAGTATTTT. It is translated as CASSPRLNTQYF.

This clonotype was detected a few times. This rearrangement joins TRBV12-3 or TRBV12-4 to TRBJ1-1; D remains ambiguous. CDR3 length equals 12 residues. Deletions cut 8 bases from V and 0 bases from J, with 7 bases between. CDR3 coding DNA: TGTGCCAGCTGTGGGATGAACACTGAAGCTTTCTTT. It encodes CASCGMNTEAFF.

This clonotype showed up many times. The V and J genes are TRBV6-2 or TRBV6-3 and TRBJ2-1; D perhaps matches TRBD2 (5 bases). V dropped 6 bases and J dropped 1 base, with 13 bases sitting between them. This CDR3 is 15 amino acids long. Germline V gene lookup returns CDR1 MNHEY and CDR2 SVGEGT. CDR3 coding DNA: TGTGCCAGCAGCCCGATTAGGAGGTCCTACAATGAGCAGTTCTTC. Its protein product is CASSPIRRSYNEQFF.

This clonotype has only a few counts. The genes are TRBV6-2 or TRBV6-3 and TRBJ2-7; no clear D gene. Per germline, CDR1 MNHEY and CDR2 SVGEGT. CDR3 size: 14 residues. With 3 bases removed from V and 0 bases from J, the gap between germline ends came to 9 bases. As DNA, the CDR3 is TGTGCCAGCAGTTATGTCCAGAGCTCCTACGAGCAGTACTTC. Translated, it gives CASSYVQSSYEQYF.

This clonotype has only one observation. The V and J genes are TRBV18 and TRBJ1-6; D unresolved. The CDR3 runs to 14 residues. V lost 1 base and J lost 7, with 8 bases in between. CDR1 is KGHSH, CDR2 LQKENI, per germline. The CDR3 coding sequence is TGTGCCAGCTCACCACAGACGGGAAATTCACCCCTCCACTTT. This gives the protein CASSPQTGNSPLHF.

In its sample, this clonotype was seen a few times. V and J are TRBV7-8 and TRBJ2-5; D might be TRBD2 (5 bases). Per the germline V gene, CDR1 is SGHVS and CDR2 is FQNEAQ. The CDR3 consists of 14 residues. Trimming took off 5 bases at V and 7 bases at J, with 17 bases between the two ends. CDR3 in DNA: TGTGCCAGCAGCGACCGGCGGCTAGCAGGGACCCAGTACTTC. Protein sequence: CASSDRRLAGTQYF.